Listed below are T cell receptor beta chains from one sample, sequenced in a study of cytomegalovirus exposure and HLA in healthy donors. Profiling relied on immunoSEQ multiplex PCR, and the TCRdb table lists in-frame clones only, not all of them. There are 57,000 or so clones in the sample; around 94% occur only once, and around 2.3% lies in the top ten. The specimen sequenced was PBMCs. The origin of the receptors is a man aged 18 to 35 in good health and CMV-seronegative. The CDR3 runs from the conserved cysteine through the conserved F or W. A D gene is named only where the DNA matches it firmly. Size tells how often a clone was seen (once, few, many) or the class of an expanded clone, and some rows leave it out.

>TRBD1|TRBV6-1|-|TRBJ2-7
TGTGCCAGCAGTGAGTTTGGGACAGGGAACTCCTACGAGCAGTACTTC
CASSEFGTGNSYEQYF
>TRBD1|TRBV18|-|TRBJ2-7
TGTGCCAGCTCACCACGGGGACAGGGCGCTACCTACGAGCAGTACTTC
CASSPRGQGATYEQYF
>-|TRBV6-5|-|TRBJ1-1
TGTGCCAGCAGTTCCACAGGTAACACTGAAGCTTTCTTT
CASSSTGNTEAFF
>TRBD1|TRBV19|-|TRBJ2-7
TGTGCCAGTAGTATTCTGGACAGGGGCAACTACGAGCAGTACTTC
CASSILDRGNYEQYF
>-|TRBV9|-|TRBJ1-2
TGTGCCAGCAGCGTCGACAGGAACTATGGCTACACCTTC
CASSVDRNYGYTF
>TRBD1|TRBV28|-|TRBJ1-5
TGTGCCAGCAGTCCGGGGACAGCCTATCAGCCCCAGCATTTT
CASSPGTAYQPQHF
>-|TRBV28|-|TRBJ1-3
TGTGCCAGCAGTTCGCAGGGAAACACCATATATTTT
CASSSQGNTIYF
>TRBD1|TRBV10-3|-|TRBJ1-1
TGTGCCATCAGGGTCCTGGACAGGGGTCCTGAAGCTTTCTTT
CAIRVLDRGPEAFF
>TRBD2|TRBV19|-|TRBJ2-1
TGTGCCAGTAGTATAATCATTGCGGGAGGGCCCAACAATGAGCAGTTCTTC
CASSIIIAGGPNNEQFF
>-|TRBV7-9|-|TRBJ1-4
TGTGCCAGCAGCCCCGACAGTGGGAATCCAGAAAAACTGTTTTTT
CASSPDSGNPEKLFF
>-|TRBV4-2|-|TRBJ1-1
TGTGCCAGCAGCCAAGATGGGGGACAAATGAACACTGAAGCTTTCTTT
CASSQDGGQMNTEAFF
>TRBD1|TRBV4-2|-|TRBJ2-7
TGTGCCAGCAGCCAAGATCTCAGGGGGTACGAGCAGTACTTC
CASSQDLRGYEQYF
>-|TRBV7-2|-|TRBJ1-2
TGTGCCAGCAGCTTAGGGGAGTATGGCTACACCTTC
CASSLGEYGYTF
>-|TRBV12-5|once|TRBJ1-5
TGTGCTAGTGGTTTGGTGGATTTAATGGGCGGAGGCTCGGAGCCCCAGCATTTT
CASGLVDLMGGGSEPQHF
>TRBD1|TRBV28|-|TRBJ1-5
TGTGCCAGCAGTTTACCAGGACAGGGCGGGCAGCCCCAGCATTTT
CASSLPGQGGQPQHF
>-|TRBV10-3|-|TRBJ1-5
TGTGCCATCAGTGAGGCGGGGAACAATCAGCCCCAGCATTTT
CAISEAGNNQPQHF
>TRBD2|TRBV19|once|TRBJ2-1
TGTGCCAGTAGTAATTTGGGGACTACCCAGGATGAGCAGTTCTTC
CASSNLGTTQDEQFF